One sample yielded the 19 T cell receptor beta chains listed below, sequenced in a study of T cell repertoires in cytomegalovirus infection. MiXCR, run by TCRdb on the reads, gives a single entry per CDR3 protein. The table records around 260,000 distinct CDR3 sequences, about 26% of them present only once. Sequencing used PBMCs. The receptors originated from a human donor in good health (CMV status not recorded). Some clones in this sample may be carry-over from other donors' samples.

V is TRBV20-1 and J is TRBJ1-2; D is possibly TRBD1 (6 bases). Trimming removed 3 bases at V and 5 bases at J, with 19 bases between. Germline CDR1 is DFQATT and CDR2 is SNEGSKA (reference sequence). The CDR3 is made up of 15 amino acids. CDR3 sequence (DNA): TGCAGTGCTAGCCTCCGGGGGGGGCGCGGGTATGGCTACACCTTC. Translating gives CSASLRGGRGYGYTF.

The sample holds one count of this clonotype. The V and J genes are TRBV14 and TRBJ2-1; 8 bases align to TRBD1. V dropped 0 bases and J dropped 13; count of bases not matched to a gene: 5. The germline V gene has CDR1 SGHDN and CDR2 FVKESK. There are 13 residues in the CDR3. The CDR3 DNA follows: TGTGCCAGCAGCCAAGAGAACAGGGGGACCCAGTTCTTC. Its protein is CASSQENRGTQFF.

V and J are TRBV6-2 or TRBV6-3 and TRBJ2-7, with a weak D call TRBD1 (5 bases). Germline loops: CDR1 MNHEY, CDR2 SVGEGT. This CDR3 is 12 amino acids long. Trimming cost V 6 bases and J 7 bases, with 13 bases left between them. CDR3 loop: CASRDPPGEQYF. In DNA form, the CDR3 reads TGTGCCAGCAGAGACCCCCCAGGGGAGCAGTACTTC.

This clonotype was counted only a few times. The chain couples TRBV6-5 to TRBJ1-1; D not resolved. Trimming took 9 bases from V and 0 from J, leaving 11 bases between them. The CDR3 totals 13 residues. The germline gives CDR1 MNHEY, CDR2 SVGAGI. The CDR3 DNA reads TGTGCCAGTACAAGCCGCATGAACACTGAAGCTTTCTTT. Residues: CASTSRMNTEAFF.

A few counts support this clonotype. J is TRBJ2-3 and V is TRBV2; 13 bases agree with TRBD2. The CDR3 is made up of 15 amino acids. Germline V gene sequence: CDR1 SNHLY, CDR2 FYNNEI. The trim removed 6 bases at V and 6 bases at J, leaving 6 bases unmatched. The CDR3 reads CASRLAGGPGDTQYF. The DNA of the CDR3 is TGTGCCAGCAGACTAGCGGGGGGGCCAGGGGATACGCAGTATTTT.

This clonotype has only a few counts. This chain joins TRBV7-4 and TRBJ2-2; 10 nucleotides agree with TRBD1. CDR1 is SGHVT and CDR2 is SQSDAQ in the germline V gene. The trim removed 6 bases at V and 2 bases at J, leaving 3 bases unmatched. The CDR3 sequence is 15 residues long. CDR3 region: CASRRQGANTGELFF. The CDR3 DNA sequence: TGTGCCAGCAGGAGACAGGGGGCTAACACCGGGGAGCTGTTTTTT.

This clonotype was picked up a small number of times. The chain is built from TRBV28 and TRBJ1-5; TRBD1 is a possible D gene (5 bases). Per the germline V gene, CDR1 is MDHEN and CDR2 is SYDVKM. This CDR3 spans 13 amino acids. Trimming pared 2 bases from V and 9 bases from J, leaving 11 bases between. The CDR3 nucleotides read TGTGCCAGCAGTTTAGTTGATGGGGGGCCCCAGCATTTT. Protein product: CASSLVDGGPQHF.

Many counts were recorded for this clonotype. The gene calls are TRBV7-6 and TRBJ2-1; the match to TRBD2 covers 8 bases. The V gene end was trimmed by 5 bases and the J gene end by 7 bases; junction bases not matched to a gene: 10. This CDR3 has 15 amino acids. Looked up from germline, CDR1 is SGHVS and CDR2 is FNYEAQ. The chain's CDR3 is CASSLRTGGVNEQFF. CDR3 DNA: TGTGCCAGCAGCCTTCGGACGGGAGGGGTTAATGAGCAGTTCTTC.

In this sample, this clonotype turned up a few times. CDR3: CASTPAAGGNIQYF. DNA of the CDR3: TGTGCCAGCACCCCGGCGGCAGGGGGGAACATTCAGTACTTC. The chain is built from TRBV28 and TRBJ2-4; possible D gene TRBD1, 7 bases. The CDR3 spans 14 residues. V was clipped by 7 bases and J by 7 bases, with 17 bases between them. The germline V gene encodes CDR1 MDHEN and CDR2 SYDVKM.

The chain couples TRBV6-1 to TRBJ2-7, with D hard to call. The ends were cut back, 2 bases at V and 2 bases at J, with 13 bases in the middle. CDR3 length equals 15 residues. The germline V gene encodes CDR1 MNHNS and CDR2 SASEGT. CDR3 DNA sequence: TGTGCCAGCAGTGAAAACTTTAAGGGAACCTACGAGCAGTACTTC. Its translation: CASSENFKGTYEQYF.

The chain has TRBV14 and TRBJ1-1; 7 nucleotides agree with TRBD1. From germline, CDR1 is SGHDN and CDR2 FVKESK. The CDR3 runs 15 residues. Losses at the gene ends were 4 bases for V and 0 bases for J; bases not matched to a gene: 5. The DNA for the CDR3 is TGTGCCAGCAGCCGGAGGACAGGTATGAACACTGAAGCTTTCTTT. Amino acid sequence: CASSRRTGMNTEAFF.

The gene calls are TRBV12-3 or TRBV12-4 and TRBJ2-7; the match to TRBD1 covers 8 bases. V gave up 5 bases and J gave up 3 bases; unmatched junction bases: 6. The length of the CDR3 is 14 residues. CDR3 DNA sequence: TGTGCCAGCAGTATAACAGGGGGTGGCTACGAGCAGTACTTC. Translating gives CASSITGGGYEQYF.

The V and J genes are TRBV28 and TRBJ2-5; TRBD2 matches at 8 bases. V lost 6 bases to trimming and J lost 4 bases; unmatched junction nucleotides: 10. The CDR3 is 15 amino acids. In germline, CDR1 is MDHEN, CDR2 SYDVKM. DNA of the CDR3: TGTGCCAGCAGCCTGGCAGCGGGAGATGCAGAGACCCAGTACTTC. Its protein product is CASSLAAGDAETQYF.

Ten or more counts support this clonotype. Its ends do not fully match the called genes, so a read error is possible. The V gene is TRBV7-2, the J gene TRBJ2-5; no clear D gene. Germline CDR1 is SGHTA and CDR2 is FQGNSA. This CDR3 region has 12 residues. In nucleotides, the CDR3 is TGTGCCAGCAGCTTAGGGTGGCGCTCCCCGGACTTC. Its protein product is CASSLGWRSPDF.

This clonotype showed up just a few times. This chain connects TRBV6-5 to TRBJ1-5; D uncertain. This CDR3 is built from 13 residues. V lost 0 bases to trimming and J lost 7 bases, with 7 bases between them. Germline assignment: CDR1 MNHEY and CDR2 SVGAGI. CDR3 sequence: CASSYSNGQPQHF. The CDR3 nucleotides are TGTGCCAGCAGTTACTCGAATGGACAGCCCCAGCATTTT.

CDR3 region: CASSSLLATTYNEQFF. CDR3 bases: TGTGCCAGCTCATCGCTCCTAGCCACTACGTACAATGAGCAGTTCTTC. The genes are TRBV18 and TRBJ2-1; tentatively, D is TRBD2 (5 bases). The CDR3 runs to 16 residues. Germline V gene sequence: CDR1 KGHSH, CDR2 LQKENI. V shed 5 bases and J shed 4 bases, with 18 bases lying between them.

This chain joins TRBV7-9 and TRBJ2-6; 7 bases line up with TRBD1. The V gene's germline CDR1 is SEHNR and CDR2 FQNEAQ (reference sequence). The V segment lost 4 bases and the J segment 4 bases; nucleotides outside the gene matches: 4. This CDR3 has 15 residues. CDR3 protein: CASSSRGPGANVLTF. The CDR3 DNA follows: TGTGCCAGCAGCTCGAGGGGGCCGGGGGCCAACGTCCTGACTTTC.

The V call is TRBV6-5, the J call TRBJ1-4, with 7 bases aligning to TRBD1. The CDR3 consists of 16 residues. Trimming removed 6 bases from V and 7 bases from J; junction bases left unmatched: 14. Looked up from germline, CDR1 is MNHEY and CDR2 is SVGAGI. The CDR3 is CASRKPRGGFGEKLFF. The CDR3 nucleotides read TGTGCCAGCAGAAAACCCCGAGGGGGCTTCGGTGAAAAACTGTTTTTT.

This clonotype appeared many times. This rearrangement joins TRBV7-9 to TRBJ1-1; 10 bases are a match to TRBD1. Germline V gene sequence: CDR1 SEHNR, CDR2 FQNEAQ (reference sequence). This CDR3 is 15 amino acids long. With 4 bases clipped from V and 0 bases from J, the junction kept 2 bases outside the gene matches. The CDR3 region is CASSSGQGMNTEAFF. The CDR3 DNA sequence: TGTGCCAGCAGCTCGGGACAGGGGATGAACACTGAAGCTTTCTTT.